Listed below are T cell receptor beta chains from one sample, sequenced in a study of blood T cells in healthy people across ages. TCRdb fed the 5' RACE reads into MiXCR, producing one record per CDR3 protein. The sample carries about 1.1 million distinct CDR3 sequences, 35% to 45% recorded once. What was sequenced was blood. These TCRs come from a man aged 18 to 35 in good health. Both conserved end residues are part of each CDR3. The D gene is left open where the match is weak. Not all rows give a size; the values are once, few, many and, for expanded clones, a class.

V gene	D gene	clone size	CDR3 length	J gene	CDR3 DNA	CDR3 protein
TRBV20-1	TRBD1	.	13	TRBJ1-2	TGCAGTGCGCCGACAGGGGGCGACTATGGCTACACCTTC	CSAPTGGDYGYTF
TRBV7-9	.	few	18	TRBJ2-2	TGTGCCAGCAGCTTAAGGCGGATCGGAGGTCCGAACACCGGGGAGCTGTTTTTT	CASSLRRIGGPNTGELFF
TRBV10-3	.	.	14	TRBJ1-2	TGTGCCATCAGTCCTCAGGCAAACGGCTATGGCTACACCTTC	CAISPQANGYGYTF
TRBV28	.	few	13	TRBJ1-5	TGTGCCAGCAATCCGGGACTAGGTCAGCCCCAGCATTTT	CASNPGLGQPQHF
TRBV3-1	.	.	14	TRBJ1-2	TGTGCCAGCAGCCAGGATGGGATAACCTATGGCTACACCTTC	CASSQDGITYGYTF
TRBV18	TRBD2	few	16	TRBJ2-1	TGTGCCAGCTCACCTATAGCTAGCGGGGTCTACAATGAGCAGTTCTTC	CASSPIASGVYNEQFF
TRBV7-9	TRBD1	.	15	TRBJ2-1	TGTGCCAGCAGCCCCGGACAGGGGGGCGTCAATGAGCAGTTCTTC	CASSPGQGGVNEQFF
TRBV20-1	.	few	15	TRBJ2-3	.	CSAPLGVAGGSREYF
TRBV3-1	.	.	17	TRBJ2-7	TGTGCCAGCAGTGATACGGGACATCTGAGCTCCTACAATGAGCAGTACTTC	CASSDTGHLSSYNEQYF
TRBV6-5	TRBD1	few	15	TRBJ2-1	TGTGCCAGCAGTTACCAAGGACAGGGGAACAATGAGCAGTTCTTC	CASSYQGQGNNEQFF
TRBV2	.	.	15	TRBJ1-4	TGTGCCAGCAGTAAGTCCGGGACGATGAAAGAAAAACTGTTTTTT	CASSKSGTMKEKLFF
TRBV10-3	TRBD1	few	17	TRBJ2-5	TGTGCCATCAGTGAGTCCTGGATGGACAGGTCCCAAGAGACCCAGTACTTC	CAISESWMDRSQETQYF
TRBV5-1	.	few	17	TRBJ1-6	TGCGCCAGCAGCAGTGAATCGGACAGACGGTATTATTCACCCCTCCACTTT	CASSSESDRRYYSPLHF
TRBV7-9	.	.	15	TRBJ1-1	TGTGCCAGCAGCTTTTCCCTTTGGGGGAACACTGAAGCTTTCTTT	CASSFSLWGNTEAFF
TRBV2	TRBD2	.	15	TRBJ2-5	TGTGCCAGCAGTGCTAGGACTAGCGGCCAAGAGACCCAGTACTTC	CASSARTSGQETQYF
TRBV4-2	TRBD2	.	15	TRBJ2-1	TGTGCCAGCAGCCAAGCGGGGGGGTCCTCTTATGAGCAGTTCTTC	CASSQAGGSSYEQFF
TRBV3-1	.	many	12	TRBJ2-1	TGTGCCAGCAGCCAAATCGGCTATGAGCAGTTCTTC	CASSQIGYEQFF
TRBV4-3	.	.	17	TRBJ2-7	TGCGCCAGCAGCCAAGACGTTGGTGCAGGGTTAGCCTACGAGCAGTACTTC	CASSQDVGAGLAYEQYF
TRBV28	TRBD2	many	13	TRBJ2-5	TGTGCCAGCAGTCTAGCGGGGTCCGAGACCCAGTACTTC	CASSLAGSETQYF
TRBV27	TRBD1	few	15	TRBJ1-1	TGTGCCAGCAGTTTATCGAGGACAGGGAACACTGAAGCTTTCTTT	CASSLSRTGNTEAFF
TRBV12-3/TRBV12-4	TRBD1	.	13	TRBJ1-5	TGTGCCAGCAGGACAGGGTCAGGACAGCCCCAGCATTTT	CASRTGSGQPQHF
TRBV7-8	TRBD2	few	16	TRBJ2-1	TGTGCCAGCAGCTTACGGACTAGCGGGACATACAATGAGCAGTTCTTC	CASSLRTSGTYNEQFF
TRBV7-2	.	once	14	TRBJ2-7	TGTGCCAGCAGCATTAGCGGACCCTACAATGAGCAGTACTTC	CASSISGPYNEQYF
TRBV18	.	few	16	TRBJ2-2	TGTGCCAGCTCACCTCACCCGCTAACGAACACCGGGGAGCTGTTTTTT	CASSPHPLTNTGELFF
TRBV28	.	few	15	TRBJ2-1	TGTGCCAGCAGTTTATTCGAAGGTCCCGGGAATGAGCAGTTCTTC	CASSLFEGPGNEQFF
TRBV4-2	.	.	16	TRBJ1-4	TGTGCCAGCAGCCCATCAAGGAGCCAGGAGAATGAAAAACTGTTTTTT	CASSPSRSQENEKLFF
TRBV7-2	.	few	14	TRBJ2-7	TGTGCCAGCAGCTTAGAAGGGGGTCTCTACGAGCAGTACTTC	CASSLEGGLYEQYF
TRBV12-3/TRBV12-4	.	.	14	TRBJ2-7	TGTGCCAGCAGTGTAGGGAGGAGGGAATACGAGCAGTACTTC	CASSVGRREYEQYF
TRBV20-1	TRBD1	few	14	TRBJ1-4	TGCAGTGCTAGTCGGACAGGGGGGGATGAAAAACTGTTTTTT	CSASRTGGDEKLFF
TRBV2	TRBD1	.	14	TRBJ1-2	TGTGCCAGCACCGTCGGACAGGGGGACTATGACTACACCTTC	CASTVGQGDYDYTF
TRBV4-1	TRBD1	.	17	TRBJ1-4	TGCGCCAGCAGCCACACGACGCCGGACAGGGAAAGTGAAAAACTGTTTTTT	CASSHTTPDRESEKLFF
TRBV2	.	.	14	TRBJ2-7	TGTGCCAGCAGTGCTGGGGACCCCCTTGGCGAGCAGTACTTC	CASSAGDPLGEQYF
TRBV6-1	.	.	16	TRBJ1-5	TGTGCCAGCAGCTCAACGGGACACTCAGAAGGTCAGCCCCAGCATTTT	CASSSTGHSEGQPQHF
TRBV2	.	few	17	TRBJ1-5	TGTGCCAGCACAAGAACCCTGCGGGACCTTAGCAATCAGCCCCAGCATTTT	CASTRTLRDLSNQPQHF
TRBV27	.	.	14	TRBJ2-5	TGTGCCAGCAGTTTAAGTCCCTCAACAGAGACCCAGTACTTC	CASSLSPSTETQYF
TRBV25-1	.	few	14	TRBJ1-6	TGTGCCAGCAGTGACCTCAGGGATGGGTCACCCCTCCACTTT	CASSDLRDGSPLHF
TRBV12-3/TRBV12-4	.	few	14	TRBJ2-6	TGTGCCAGCAGTTTCGATTCTACGGCCAACGTCCTGACTTTC	CASSFDSTANVLTF
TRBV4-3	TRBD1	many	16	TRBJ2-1	TGCGCCAGCAGCCGTCTGACAGGGGGCGCCTACAATGAGCAGTTCTTC	CASSRLTGGAYNEQFF
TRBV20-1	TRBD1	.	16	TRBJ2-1	TGCAGTGCTAGTTTTATGGGACAGGGACTCTACAATGAGCAGTTCTTC	CSASFMGQGLYNEQFF
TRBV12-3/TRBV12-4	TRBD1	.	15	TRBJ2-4	TGTGCCAGCAGTTTAGAGGGACAGACATACAATGAGCAGTACTTC	CASSLEGQTYNEQYF
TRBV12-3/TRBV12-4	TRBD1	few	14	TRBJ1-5	TGTGCCAGCAGTGTGGGACAGGGAGCTCAGCCCCAGCATTTT	CASSVGQGAQPQHF
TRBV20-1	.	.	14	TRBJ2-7	TGCAGTGCTAGAGATCGGCTAGTCTCCTACGAGCAGTACTTC	CSARDRLVSYEQYF
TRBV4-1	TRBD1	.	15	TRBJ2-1	TGCGCCAGCAGCCAAGATTGGACAGGGTACAATGAGCAGTTCTTC	CASSQDWTGYNEQFF
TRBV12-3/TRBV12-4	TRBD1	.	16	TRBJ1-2	TGTGCCAGCAGTTTTTCATCGACAGGGTTCGCCTATGGCTACACCTTC	CASSFSSTGFAYGYTF
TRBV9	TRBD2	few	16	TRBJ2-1	TGTGCCAGCAGTGTGTCGGGACTAGCGGATTACAATGAGCAGTTCTTC	CASSVSGLADYNEQFF
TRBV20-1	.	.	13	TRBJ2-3	TGCAGTGGGAGGAGGGGTAGCACAGATACGCAGTATTTT	CSGRRGSTDTQYF
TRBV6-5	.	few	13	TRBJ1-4	TGTGCCAGCAGTTACTCGGCGGACGAAAAACTGTTTTTT	CASSYSADEKLFF
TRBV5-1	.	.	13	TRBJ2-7	TGCGCCAGCAGAGTAGTGGGGGGCTACGAGCAGTACTTC	CASRVVGGYEQYF
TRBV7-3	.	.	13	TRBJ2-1	TGTGCCAGCAGCCCAACAACCGAAGGTGAGCAGTTCTTC	CASSPTTEGEQFF
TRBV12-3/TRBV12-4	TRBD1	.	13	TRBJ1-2	TGTGCCAGCAGCGACAGGGAATTTCCTGGCTACACCTTC	CASSDREFPGYTF
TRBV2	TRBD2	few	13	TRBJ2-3	TGTGCCACGGGGGGGGGAGGCACAGATACGCAGTATTTT	CATGGGGTDTQYF
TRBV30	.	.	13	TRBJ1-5	TGTGCCTGGAGTGGGGGACGAGGGCAGCCCCAGCATTTT	CAWSGGRGQPQHF
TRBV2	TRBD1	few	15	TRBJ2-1	TGTGCCAGCAGTGGGGGGGACAGGGGGCTACATGAGCAGTTCTTC	CASSGGDRGLHEQFF
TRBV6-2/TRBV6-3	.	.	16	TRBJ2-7	TGTGCCAGCAGTTACGTGGAACTAGCAGGTAATGGTGAGCAGTACTTC	CASSYVELAGNGEQYF
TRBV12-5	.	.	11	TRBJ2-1	TGTGCTAGCGAATCCTACAATGAGCAGTTCTTC	CASESYNEQFF
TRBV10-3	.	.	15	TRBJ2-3	TGTGCCATCAGTGCGGGGGCAGCCACAAACCTTACGCAGTATTTT	CAISAGAATNLTQYF
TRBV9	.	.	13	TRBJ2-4	TGTGCCAACAGCGTACTCGGGACCGGTGAGCAGTACTTC	CANSVLGTGEQYF
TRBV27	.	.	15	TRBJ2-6	TGTGCCAGCAGTTTAGTAACCCAGGGGGCCAACGTCCTGACTTTC	CASSLVTQGANVLTF
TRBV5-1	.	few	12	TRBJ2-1	TGCGCCAGCGCAGACAGCTACAATGAGCAGTTCTTC	CASADSYNEQFF